This TCR beta chain is drawn from a study of cytomegalovirus exposure and HLA in healthy donors. The data were produced by immunoSEQ multiplex PCR, yet TCRdb's version contains in-frame clones alone and is incomplete. The data show over 150,000 clones, about 86% seen once. With regard to this clone: Its antigen is as yet unknown.

Points from the study as a whole: Most TCR sequences proved rare, with some public TCRs found in many donors. Per published reports, the classifier diagnosed cytomegalovirus status with high specificity and sensitivity.

Per germline, CDR1 LNHDA and CDR2 SQIVND (reference sequence). V lost 7 bases, J lost 1 base, and 12 bases stayed unmatched. The CDR3 runs 17 residues. The chain couples TRBV19 to TRBJ2-1; 8 bases fit TRBD1. This receptor was identified in a young man in good health and CMV-seropositive. Sequencing was done on a sample of PBMCs. The CDR3 is CASTQRQGAGSYNEQFF. The CDR3 nucleotides are TGTGCCAGTACCCAACGCCAGGGGGCTGGATCCTACAATGAGCAGTTCTTC. The full variable domain, its missing parts supplied by reference TRBV19 and TRBJ2-1, is DGGITQSPKYLFRKEGQNVTLSCEQNLNHDAMYWYRQDPGQGLRLIYYSQIVNDFQKGDIAEGYSVSREKKESFPLTVTSAQKNPTAFYLCASTQRQGAGSYNEQFFGPGTRLTVL.